Listed below are T cell receptor beta chains from one sample, sequenced in a study of T cells after yellow fever vaccination. Using its own MiXCR run on the 5' RACE reads, TCRdb lists one record per CDR3 protein. The table records hundreds of thousands of distinct CDR3 sequences, roughly 4% of them present only once. This sample comprised PBMCs, obtained 5 days after the yellow fever booster vaccination. Receptors were obtained from a young man who received the YFV17D yellow fever vaccine. Both conserved end residues are part of each CDR3. D genes are given only for firm matches. Size is omitted from some rows. Given values are once, few, many or a class for expanded clones.

V	D	size	length	J	DNA	CDR3
TRBV10-3	TRBD1	many	15	TRBJ2-1	TGTGCCATCTCCCCCGGGACAGGAGAATACAATGAGCAGTTCTTC	CAISPGTGEYNEQFF
TRBV20-1	-	few	16	TRBJ1-5	TGCAGTGCTAGAGCCCCGTCCCGGACAGAGAATCAGCCCCAGCATTTT	CSARAPSRTENQPQHF
TRBV29-1	-	many	13	TRBJ1-2	TGCAGCGTAGATGGGGGGTCCCTCTATGGCTACACCTTC	CSVDGGSLYGYTF
TRBV7-9	TRBD1	many	16	TRBJ1-2	TGTGCCAGCAGCCCCAGCGGGGTCCGGACAGGGCAAGATCGGACCTTC	CASSPSGVRTGQDRTF
TRBV5-1	-	many	14	TRBJ1-1	TGCGCCAGCAGCCCGACCCGGCAGAACACTGAAGCTTTCTTT	CASSPTRQNTEAFF
TRBV5-1	TRBD2	many	16	TRBJ2-3	TGCGCCAGCAGCCAAGGACTAGCGGGGACCCCAGATACGCAGTATTTT	CASSQGLAGTPDTQYF
TRBV10-3	-	many	13	TRBJ1-1	TGTGCCGTACTGGGGGACTGGTCGACTGAAGCTTTCTTT	CAVLGDWSTEAFF
TRBV5-1	-	few	16	TRBJ1-1	TGCGCCAGCAGCCCGGGACGGGGACTTATGAACACTGAAGCTTTCTTT	CASSPGRGLMNTEAFF
TRBV6-5	-	many	13	TRBJ1-5	TGTGCCAGCAGTCGGACAGCTAATCAGCCCCAGCATTTT	CASSRTANQPQHF
TRBV7-6	TRBD1	-	15	TRBJ1-1	TGTGCCAGCAGCTATGTGGGACAGGGCGACACTGAAGCTTTCTTT	CASSYVGQGDTEAFF